This entry lists 25 T cell receptor beta chains sequenced from one sample in a study of cytomegalovirus exposure and HLA in healthy donors (dated by TCRdb to the late 2010s). The library was made by the immunoSEQ multiplex PCR assay. The multiplex PCR relied on a mix of 60 forward primers for TCR Vbeta segments and 13 reverse primers for TCR Jbeta segments. Here the immuneACCESS table is served through TCRdb, limited to in-frame sequences with V and J called. Missing clones are a known gap in these copies; in checked studies unresolved V genes cover under half, and the rest lacks a known reason. In all, the sample holds a few hundred thousand clones, and 83% of those were seen once. Together, the top ten hold 1.2% to 1.5% of the sample. The source material was PBMCs. These receptors originate from a girl between 5 and 17 years old in good health and CMV-seronegative.

V and J are TRBV6-1 and TRBJ2-1, with D perhaps matching TRBD2 (6 bases). The V gene's germline CDR1 is MNHNS and CDR2 SASEGT. Trimming pared 3 bases from V and 4 bases from J, leaving 13 bases between. The CDR3 has 15 amino acids. The DNA for the CDR3 is TGTGCCAGCAGTGAGAGGTCCGGGGGATACAATGAGCAGTTCTTC. Residues: CASSERSGGYNEQFF.

The V call is TRBV11-2, the J call TRBJ2-1; 13 bases agree with TRBD2. The germline V gene encodes CDR1 SGHAT and CDR2 FQNNGV. The V gene end was trimmed by 5 bases and the J gene end by 3 bases; junction bases not matched to a gene: 13. This CDR3 region has 19 residues. The CDR3 loop reads CASSPRLAGGRFHYNEQFF. The CDR3 DNA is TGTGCCAGCAGCCCCCGACTAGCGGGGGGCCGATTCCACTACAATGAGCAGTTCTTC.

V usage is TRBV29-1 and J usage is TRBJ2-1, with D perhaps TRBD1 (5 bases). V shed 2 bases and J shed 3 bases, with 5 bases lying between them. Germline loops: CDR1 SQVTM, CDR2 ANQGSEA. The CDR3 totals 12 residues. The CDR3 here is CSVEQGYNEQFF. Here the CDR3 DNA reads TGCAGCGTTGAACAGGGCTACAATGAGCAGTTCTTC.

The rearrangement links TRBV7-9 to TRBJ1-1; 7 bases are a match to TRBD1. CDR3 length: 15 amino acids. J was trimmed by 4 bases and V by 2 bases; bases with no gene match: 7. Germline CDR1 reads SEHNR; CDR2 reads FQNEAQ (reference sequence). Written as DNA, the CDR3 is TGTGCCAGCAGCTTATTGACAGGGATGGGCACTGAAGCTTTCTTT. It is translated as CASSLLTGMGTEAFF.

V gene TRBV23-1 combines with J gene TRBJ2-7; tentatively, D is TRBD2 (5 bases). TRBV23-1 is annotated as an ORF whose role is uncertain. The V gene lost 2 bases and the J gene lost 7 bases, with 12 bases spanning the gap. The CDR3 is made up of 13 amino acids. Here the CDR3 reads CASSQPETGEQYF. CDR3 sequence (DNA): TGCGCCAGCAGTCAACCTGAAACGGGAGAGCAGTACTTC.

This clone was recorded a few times. The CDR3 DNA reads as TGTGCCAGCAGTTTACCCGCAACAGGGGCTTCCGAGCAGTACTTC. Translated, it gives CASSLPATGASEQYF. V is TRBV27 and J is TRBJ2-7, with TRBD1 matching over 7 bases. The junction had 10 bases not matched to a gene; V was cut back by 2 bases and J by 6 bases. The CDR3 runs to 15 residues. Germline loops: CDR1 MNHEY, CDR2 SMNVEV (reference sequence).

The CDR3 loop reads CASSLGEYNSPLHF. CDR3 nucleotide sequence: TGTGCCAGCAGTTTAGGGGAATATAATTCACCCCTCCACTTT. The V gene is TRBV2, the J gene TRBJ1-6; D might be TRBD1 (5 bases). This CDR3 is 14 amino acids long. Germline CDR1 SNHLY, CDR2 FYNNEI. The V gene lost 5 bases and the J gene lost 4 bases, with 9 bases spanning the gap.

V usage is TRBV7-8 and J usage is TRBJ1-1, with 9 bases matching TRBD1. Per germline, CDR1 SGHVS and CDR2 FQNEAQ. The CDR3 consists of 13 residues. Unmatched junction bases numbered 4, after V lost 5 bases and J lost 6 bases. DNA for the CDR3: TGTGCCAGCAGCCGACAGGGGGATCCTGAAGCTTTCTTT. Its protein product is CASSRQGDPEAFF.

The chain uses TRBV9 and TRBJ2-3; 8 bases are a match to TRBD2. Germline trimming cut 0 bases from V and 1 base from J; bases unmatched to any gene: 1. The germline CDR1 and CDR2 sequences are SGDLS and YYNGEE. The CDR3 is 15 amino acids. As DNA, the CDR3 is TGTGCCAGCAGCGTAGAAGCGGGGGGCACAGATACGCAGTATTTT. Protein sequence: CASSVEAGGTDTQYF.

The gene calls are TRBV7-2 and TRBJ2-1; D is possibly TRBD2 (7 bases). The germline V gene encodes CDR1 SGHTA and CDR2 FQGNSA. Trimming pared 4 bases from V and 6 bases from J, leaving 13 bases between. CDR3 length equals 14 residues. CDR3 amino acids: CASSSRGGVNEQFF. The CDR3, as DNA: TGTGCCAGCAGCTCAAGGGGGGGGGTCAATGAGCAGTTCTTC. The whole variable domain, filled in from reference TRBV7-2 and TRBJ2-1, reads GAGVSQSPSNKVTEKGKDVELRCDPISGHTALYWYRQSLGQGLEFLIYFQGNSAPDKSGLPSDRFSAERTGGSVSTLTIQRTQQEDSAVYLCASSSRGGVNEQFFGPGTRLTVL.

The gene calls are TRBV2 and TRBJ2-3, with D perhaps TRBD2 (6 bases). Trimming removed 5 bases at V and 3 bases at J, with 18 bases between. Germline V gene data show CDR1 as SNHLY and CDR2 as FYNNEI. The CDR3 is 16 residues long. CDR3 sequence reads: CASSPGPGVSTDTQYF. The CDR3 DNA follows: TGTGCCAGCAGTCCTGGTCCGGGAGTCTCGACAGATACGCAGTATTTT. Full variable domain (rest looked up from reference TRBV2 and TRBJ2-3): EPEVTQTPSHQVTQMGQEVILRCVPISNHLYFYWYRQILGQKVEFLVSFYNNEISEKSEIFDDQFSVERPDGSNFTLKIRSTKLEDSAMYFCASSPGPGVSTDTQYFGPGTRLTVL.

The CDR3 nucleotides read TGTGCCAGCAGTCGAAATAGCGTAAATGAAAAACTGTTTTTT. As protein: CASSRNSVNEKLFF. V and J are TRBV27 and TRBJ1-4; D not resolved. Germline assignment: CDR1 MNHEY and CDR2 SMNVEV (reference sequence). The germline V and J ends were trimmed by 5 bases and 5 bases, with 12 bases remaining between them. There are 14 residues in the CDR3.

This clone was observed many times. The chain has TRBV5-6 and TRBJ1-5; D might be TRBD1 (6 bases). CDR1 SGHDT and CDR2 YYEEEE come from the germline V gene. Trimming removed 3 bases from V and 5 bases from J, with 18 bases in between. The CDR3 contains 16 residues. The CDR3: CASSSFPGAVHQPQHF. The CDR3 region has the DNA TGTGCCAGCAGCTCTTTTCCAGGGGCCGTACATCAGCCCCAGCATTTT.

V and J are TRBV28 and TRBJ2-1, with 10 bases identical to TRBD2. Germline V CDR1 and CDR2: MDHEN, SYDVKM. Unmatched junction bases numbered 15, after V lost 6 bases and J lost 7 bases. The CDR3 is 17 residues long. CDR3 region: CASRPPPGAGGTNEQFF. The CDR3 DNA reads TGTGCCAGCAGACCCCCACCGGGAGCGGGAGGGACAAATGAGCAGTTCTTC.

The J gene is TRBJ1-5, the V gene TRBV28, with 7 positions matching TRBD1. In germline, CDR1 is MDHEN, CDR2 SYDVKM. V shed 8 bases, J shed 7 bases, and the junction held 11 bases outside the gene matches. This CDR3 region has 14 residues. CDR3 loop: CASGSTGSMQPQHF. The DNA of the CDR3 is TGTGCCAGCGGCTCGACAGGGTCTATGCAGCCCCAGCATTTT.

The chain has TRBV6-1 and TRBJ1-6; 7 bases are shared with TRBD1. V lost 6 bases to trimming and J lost 4 bases; unmatched junction nucleotides: 3. The germline CDR1 and CDR2 sequences are MNHNS and SASEGT. The CDR3 is 14 amino acids. The CDR3 sequence: CASSPGQYNSPLHF. The CDR3 coding sequence is TGTGCCAGCAGCCCGGGACAGTATAATTCACCCCTCCACTTT.

The V gene is TRBV7-2, the J gene TRBJ2-7; D is possibly TRBD2 (5 bases). CDR1 and CDR2 (germline): SGHTA, FQGNSA. The CDR3 loop spans 15 amino acids. V dropped 10 bases and J dropped 2 bases, with 21 bases sitting between them. CDR3 sequence (DNA): TGTGCCACCGCGGCCGCTAGCCGCCGCCCCTACGAGCAGTACTTC. Translation gives CATAAASRRPYEQYF.

The chain recombines TRBV6-1 with TRBJ2-3; no reliable D call. The CDR3 runs to 15 residues. In germline, CDR1 is MNHNS, CDR2 SASEGT. Trimming removed 2 bases from V and 2 bases from J, with 11 bases in between. The chain's CDR3 is CASSESISSTDTQYF. DNA of the CDR3: TGTGCCAGCAGTGAAAGTATTAGTTCCACAGATACGCAGTATTTT.

The rearrangement uses TRBV5-6 and TRBJ2-7; D is unclear. The germline V gene has CDR1 SGHDT and CDR2 YYEEEE. The CDR3 is 14 residues long. Trimming took off 5 bases at V and 0 bases at J, with 12 bases between the two ends. The CDR3, as DNA: TGTGCCAGCAGAGGTTCGGGTATCTCCTACGAGCAGTACTTC. Translated: CASRGSGISYEQYF.

The chain employs TRBV7-9 and TRBJ2-7; TRBD1 aligns across 9 bases. Germline V gives CDR1 SEHNR, CDR2 FQNEAQ (reference sequence). This CDR3 contains 15 residues. The V gene end was trimmed by 5 bases and the J gene end by 2 bases; junction bases not matched to a gene: 7. The CDR3 nucleotides are TGTGCCAGCAGCCACTTTGGACAGGGGACCTACGAGCAGTACTTC. Its protein product is CASSHFGQGTYEQYF.

V gene TRBV6-6 combines with J gene TRBJ2-7, with D maybe TRBD1 (5 bases). This CDR3 contains 12 residues. Germline lookup yields CDR1 MNHNY and CDR2 SVGAGI (reference sequence). V was shortened by 5 bases and J by 3 bases, with 8 bases between the two germline ends. The CDR3, as DNA: TGTGCCAGCAGTAAAGGGGTCTACGAGCAGTACTTC. This translates into CASSKGVYEQYF.

This chain connects TRBV27 to TRBJ2-2, with D possibly matching TRBD2 (5 bases). The CDR3 runs 15 residues. Germline V gene sequence: CDR1 MNHEY, CDR2 SMNVEV (reference sequence). The ends were cut back, 10 bases at V and 0 bases at J, with 15 bases in the middle. CDR3 nucleotide sequence: TGTGCCACTCGGGGATGGCAGTCGAACACCGGGGAGCTGTTTTTT. This translates into CATRGWQSNTGELFF.

The chain has TRBV9 and TRBJ2-7; D is unclear. CDR3 length equals 14 residues. CDR1 and CDR2 (germline): SGDLS, YYNGEE. The V and J ends lost 0 bases and 2 bases respectively, with 9 bases between them. CDR3 nucleotides: TGTGCCAGCAGCGTAGATCAGACAACCTACGAGCAGTACTTC. It specifies CASSVDQTTYEQYF.

This sequence joins TRBV18 and TRBJ2-7, with TRBD2 matching 9 bases. The CDR3 covers 14 residues. J lost 6 bases, V lost 3 bases, and 6 bases had no gene match. CDR1 KGHSH and CDR2 LQKENI come from the germline V gene. CDR3 DNA sequence: TGTGCCAGCTCACCTGTAGCGGGAGACGGCGAGCAGTACTTC. This translates into CASSPVAGDGEQYF.

The rearrangement uses TRBV30 and TRBJ2-3; 9 bases match TRBD2. Germline assignment: CDR1 GTSNPN and CDR2 SVGIG (reference sequence). The CDR3 extends over 14 amino acids. The ends lost 4 bases at V and 2 bases at J; junction bases unmatched: 4. The CDR3 DNA reads as TGTGCCTGGATGCTAGCGGGGTACACAGATACGCAGTATTTT. Translation gives CAWMLAGYTDTQYF.